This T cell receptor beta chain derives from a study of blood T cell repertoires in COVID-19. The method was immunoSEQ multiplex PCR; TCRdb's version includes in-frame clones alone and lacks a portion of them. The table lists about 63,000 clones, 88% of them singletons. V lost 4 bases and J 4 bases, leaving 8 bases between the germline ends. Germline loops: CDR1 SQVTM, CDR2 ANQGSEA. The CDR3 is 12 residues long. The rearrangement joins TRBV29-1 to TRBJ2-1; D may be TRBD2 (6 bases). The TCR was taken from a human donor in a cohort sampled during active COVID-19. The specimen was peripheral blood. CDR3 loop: CSVVLAYNEQFF. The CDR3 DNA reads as TGCAGCGTTGTGCTAGCGTACAATGAGCAGTTCTTC.